Below are 13 T cell receptor beta chains sequenced from a single sample in a study of CD8+ T cells in alopecia areata. RNA extraction and reverse transcription yielded cDNA as sequencing template. Repertoires were generated with immunoSEQ multiplex PCR, while TCRdb's copy carries only in-frame clones and drops some. The sample records 98,000 or so clones, roughly 59% being singletons. Sequencing input: CD8+ T cells sorted from blood. The source is a human donor in good health.

This chain uses TRBV29-1 with TRBJ2-6, with 8 bases matching TRBD1. CDR1 is SQVTM and CDR2 is ANQGSEA in the germline V gene. The J segment lost 0 bases and the V segment lost 2 bases, leaving 0 bases of the junction unmatched. The length of the CDR3 is 15 residues. This chain's CDR3 is CSVEQGASGANVLTF. Here the CDR3 DNA reads TGCAGCGTTGAACAGGGGGCCTCTGGGGCCAACGTCCTGACTTTC.

In DNA form, the CDR3 reads TGTGCCAGCAGCCAACTAGCGGGGGCCGGGGATGAGCAGTTCTTC. Amino acids: CASSQLAGAGDEQFF. V is TRBV4-2 and J is TRBJ2-1; TRBD2 matches 10 bases. Trimming cost V 2 bases and J 8 bases; bases outside gene matches: 6. CDR1 is LGHNA, CDR2 YNFKEQ, per germline. There are 15 residues in the CDR3.

V and J are TRBV27 and TRBJ1-1, with D perhaps TRBD1 (5 bases). V shed 6 bases and J shed 5 bases, with 13 bases lying between them. Per germline, CDR1 MNHEY and CDR2 SMNVEV (reference sequence). The CDR3 loop spans 13 amino acids. CDR3: CASRPAGGTEAFF. CDR3 sequence (DNA): TGTGCCAGCAGACCCGCCGGGGGAACTGAAGCTTTCTTT.

The chain combines TRBV11-2 with TRBJ2-7; D may be TRBD1 or TRBD2 (5 bases each). Germline V CDR1 and CDR2: SGHAT, FQNNGV. The CDR3 has 13 amino acids. V lost 1 base and J 3 bases, leaving 7 bases between the germline ends. The CDR3 region has the DNA TGTGCCAGCAGCTTAGGGGGGAGCTACGAGCAGTACTTC. It yields the protein CASSLGGSYEQYF. Full variable domain (rest looked up from reference TRBV11-2 and TRBJ2-7): EAGVAQSPRYKIIEKRQSVAFWCNPISGHATLYWYQQILGQGPKLLIQFQNNGVVDDSQLPKDRFSAERLKGVDSTLKIQPAKLEDSAVYLCASSLGGSYEQYFGPGTRLTVT.

V gene TRBV2 combines with J gene TRBJ2-3; D ambiguous. Trimming removed 6 bases from V and 7 bases from J, with 5 bases in between. The CDR3 loop spans 10 amino acids. Germline V lookup: CDR1 SNHLY, CDR2 FYNNEI. The CDR3 nucleotides are TGTGCCAGCAGGGATTATACGCAGTATTTT. Residues: CASRDYTQYF. The full variable domain, its missing parts supplied by reference TRBV2 and TRBJ2-3, is EPEVTQTPSHQVTQMGQEVILRCVPISNHLYFYWYRQILGQKVEFLVSFYNNEISEKSEIFDDQFSVERPDGSNFTLKIRSTKLEDSAMYFCASRDYTQYFGPGTRLTVL.

V is TRBV4-1 and J is TRBJ2-3; 9 bases align to TRBD2. The CDR3 contains 16 residues. The J segment lost 4 bases and the V segment lost 3 bases, leaving 8 bases of the junction unmatched. CDR1 is MGHRA, CDR2 YSYEKL, per germline. The CDR3 region is CASSQIMGLASDTQYF. DNA for the CDR3: TGCGCCAGCAGCCAGATTATGGGACTAGCATCAGATACGCAGTATTTT.

Only a few counts were recorded for this clone. V usage is TRBV19 and J usage is TRBJ1-1; a weak D match, TRBD1 (6 bases). This CDR3 comprises 12 residues. The V gene's germline CDR1 is LNHDA and CDR2 SQIVND (reference sequence). V lost 9 bases and J 1 base, leaving 9 bases between the germline ends. In DNA form, the CDR3 reads TGTGCCAGCCTACAGGGGAACACTGAAGCTTTCTTT. Residues: CASLQGNTEAFF. Using reference TRBV19 and TRBJ1-1 for the parts outside the CDR3, the full variable domain is DGGITQSPKYLFRKEGQNVTLSCEQNLNHDAMYWYRQDPGQGLRLIYYSQIVNDFQKGDIAEGYSVSREKKESFPLTVTSAQKNPTAFYLCASLQGNTEAFFGQGTRLTVV.

V is TRBV2 and J is TRBJ1-1; possible D gene TRBD1, 6 bases. There are 14 residues in the CDR3. The ends were cut back, 11 bases at V and 1 base at J, with 17 bases in the middle. CDR1 is SNHLY, CDR2 FYNNEI, per germline. The CDR3 loop is CAPEGGWGNTEAFF. CDR3 coding DNA: TGTGCCCCGGAAGGGGGATGGGGGAACACTGAAGCTTTCTTT.

The rearrangement joins TRBV13 to TRBJ1-2, with D perhaps TRBD1 (5 bases). Trimming left V 5 bases short and J 4 bases short, with 14 bases between. The length of the CDR3 is 14 residues. Germline lookup yields CDR1 PRHDT and CDR2 FYEKMQ (reference sequence). Written as DNA, the CDR3 is TGTGCCAGCAGCCCGGATTGGGACGTCTATGGCTACACCTTC. The encoded protein is CASSPDWDVYGYTF.

The CDR3 sequence is CASSLVGGGDGYTF. In nucleotides, the CDR3 is TGCGCCAGCAGCTTGGTTGGAGGGGGCGATGGCTACACCTTC. The chain carries TRBV5-1 and TRBJ1-2; 7 bases are shared with TRBD1. This CDR3 spans 14 amino acids. The trim removed 0 bases at V and 6 bases at J, leaving 5 bases unmatched. Germline CDR1 is SGHRS and CDR2 is YFSETQ.

V and J are TRBV4-1 and TRBJ1-2; D ambiguous. V was shortened by 3 bases and J by 4 bases, with 12 bases between the two germline ends. Germline-derived CDR1 and CDR2 are MGHRA and YSYEKL. The CDR3 sequence is 14 residues long. The CDR3 protein is CASSQDPAGYGYTF. The CDR3 DNA follows: TGCGCCAGCAGCCAGGACCCAGCGGGCTATGGCTACACCTTC.

This clone ranks as medium-sized. This chain joins TRBV5-4 and TRBJ1-3; D may be TRBD1 (6 bases). The germline CDR1 and CDR2 sequences are SGHNT and YYREEE (reference sequence). The CDR3 loop spans 14 amino acids. V was cut by 2 bases and J by 7 bases, with 13 bases left in between. The DNA for the CDR3 is TGTGCCAGCAGCTTAACTGAGGGGGAGAACACCATATATTTT. Translation gives CASSLTEGENTIYF.

The J gene is TRBJ1-1, the V gene TRBV6-6; D is perhaps TRBD1 (5 bases). Germline V gene lookup returns CDR1 MNHNY and CDR2 SVGAGI (reference sequence). Trimming cost V 6 bases and J 5 bases, with 16 bases left between them. The CDR3 length is 14 residues. The CDR3 DNA follows: TGTGCCAGCAGGTCGGGGGGAGATAGTACTGAAGCTTTCTTT. It codes for CASRSGGDSTEAFF.